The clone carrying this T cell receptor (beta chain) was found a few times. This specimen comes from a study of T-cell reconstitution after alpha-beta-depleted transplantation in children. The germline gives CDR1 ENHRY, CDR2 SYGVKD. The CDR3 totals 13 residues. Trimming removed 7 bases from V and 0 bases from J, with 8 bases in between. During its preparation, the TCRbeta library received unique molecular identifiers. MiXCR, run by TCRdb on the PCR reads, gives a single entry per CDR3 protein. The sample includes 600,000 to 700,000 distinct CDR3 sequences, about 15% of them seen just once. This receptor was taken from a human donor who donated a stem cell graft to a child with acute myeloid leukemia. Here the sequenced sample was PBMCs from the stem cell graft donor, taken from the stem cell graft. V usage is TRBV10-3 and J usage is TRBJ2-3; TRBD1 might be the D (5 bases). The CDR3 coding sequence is TGTGCCATCACGGCAGGGAGCACAGATACGCAGTATTTT. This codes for CAITAGSTDTQYF.